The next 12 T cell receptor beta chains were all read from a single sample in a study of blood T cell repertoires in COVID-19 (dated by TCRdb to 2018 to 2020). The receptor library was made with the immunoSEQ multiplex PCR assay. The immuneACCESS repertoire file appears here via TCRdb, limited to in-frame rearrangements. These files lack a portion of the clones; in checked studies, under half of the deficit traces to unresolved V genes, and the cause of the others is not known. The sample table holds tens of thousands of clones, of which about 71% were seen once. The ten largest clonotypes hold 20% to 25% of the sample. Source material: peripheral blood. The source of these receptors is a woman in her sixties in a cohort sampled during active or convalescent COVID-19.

The DNA for the CDR3 is TGTGCCAGCAGCTCTCCAACCGGGGGAGGGCTCTCTGGCTACACCTTC. Its protein is CASSSPTGGGLSGYTF. The chain carries TRBV7-8 and TRBJ1-2; possible D gene TRBD1, 5 bases. The germline CDR1 and CDR2 sequences are SGHVS and FQNEAQ. The ends were cut back, 4 bases at V and 7 bases at J, with 22 bases in the middle. The CDR3 has 16 residues. Using reference TRBV7-8 and TRBJ1-2 for the parts outside the CDR3, the full variable domain is GAGVSQSPRYKVAKRGQDVALRCDPISGHVSLFWYQQALGQGPEFLTYFQNEAQLDKSGLPSDRFFAERPEGSVSTLKIQRTQQEDSAVYLCASSSPTGGGLSGYTFGSGTRLTVV.

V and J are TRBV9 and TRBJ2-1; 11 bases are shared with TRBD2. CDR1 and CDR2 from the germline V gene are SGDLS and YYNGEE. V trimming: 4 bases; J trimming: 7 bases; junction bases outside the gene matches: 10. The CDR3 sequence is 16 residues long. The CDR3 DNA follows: TGTGCCAGCAGCCCGTCGGGACTAGCGGTCTATAATGAGCAGTTCTTC. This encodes CASSPSGLAVYNEQFF.

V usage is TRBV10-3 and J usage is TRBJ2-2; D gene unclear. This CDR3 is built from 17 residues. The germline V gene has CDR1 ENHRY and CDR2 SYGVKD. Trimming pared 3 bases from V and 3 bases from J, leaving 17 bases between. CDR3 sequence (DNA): TGTGCCATCAGTGAATTCGTCCGGTCGGCGGACACCGGGGAGCTGTTTTTT. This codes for CAISEFVRSADTGELFF.

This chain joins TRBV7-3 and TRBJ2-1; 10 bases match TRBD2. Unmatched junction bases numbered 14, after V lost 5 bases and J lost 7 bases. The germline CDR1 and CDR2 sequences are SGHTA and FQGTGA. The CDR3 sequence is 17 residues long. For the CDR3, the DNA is TGTGCCAGCAGCGCAAATCCCGGGACTAGCGCCCTAAATGAGCAGTTCTTC. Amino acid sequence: CASSANPGTSALNEQFF.

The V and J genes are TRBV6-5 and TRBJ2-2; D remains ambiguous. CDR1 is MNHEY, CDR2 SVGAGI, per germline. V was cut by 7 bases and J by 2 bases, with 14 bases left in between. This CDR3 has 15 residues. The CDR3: CASIFGSFNTGELFF. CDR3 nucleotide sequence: TGTGCCAGCATTTTCGGGTCCTTTAACACCGGGGAGCTGTTTTTT.

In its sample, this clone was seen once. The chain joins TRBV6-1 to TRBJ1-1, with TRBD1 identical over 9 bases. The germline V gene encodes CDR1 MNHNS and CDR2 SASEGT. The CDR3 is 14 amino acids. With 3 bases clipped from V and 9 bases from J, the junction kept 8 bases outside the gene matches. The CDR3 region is CASSDRMDRGQAFF. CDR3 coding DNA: TGTGCCAGCAGTGACAGGATGGACAGGGGACAAGCTTTCTTT.

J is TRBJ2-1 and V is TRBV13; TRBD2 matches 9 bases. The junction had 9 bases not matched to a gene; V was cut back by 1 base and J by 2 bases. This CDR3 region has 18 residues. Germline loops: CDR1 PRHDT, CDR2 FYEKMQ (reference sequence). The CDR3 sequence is CASSLVVAGDLAYNEQFF. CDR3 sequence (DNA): TGTGCCAGCAGCTTAGTGGTAGCGGGGGACCTCGCCTACAATGAGCAGTTCTTC.

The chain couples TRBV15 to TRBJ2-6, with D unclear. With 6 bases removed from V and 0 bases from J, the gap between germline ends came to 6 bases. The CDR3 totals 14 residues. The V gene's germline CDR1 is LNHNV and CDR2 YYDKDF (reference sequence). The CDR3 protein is CATRTGSGANVLTF. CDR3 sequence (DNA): TGTGCCACCAGGACGGGCTCTGGGGCCAACGTCCTGACTTTC.

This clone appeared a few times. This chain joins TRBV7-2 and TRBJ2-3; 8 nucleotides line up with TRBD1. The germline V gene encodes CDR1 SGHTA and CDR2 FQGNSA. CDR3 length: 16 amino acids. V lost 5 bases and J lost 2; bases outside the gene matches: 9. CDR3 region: CASSLGQGGDTDTQYF. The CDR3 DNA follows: TGTGCCAGCAGCCTTGGACAGGGTGGCGACACAGATACGCAGTATTTT.

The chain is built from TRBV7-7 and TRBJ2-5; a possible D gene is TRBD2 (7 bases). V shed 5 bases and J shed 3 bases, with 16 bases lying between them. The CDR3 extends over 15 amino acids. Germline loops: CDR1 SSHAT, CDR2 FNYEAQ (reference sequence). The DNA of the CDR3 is TGTGCCAGCAGCAGGGGTCGGGGGGCAGAAGAGACCCAGTACTTC. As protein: CASSRGRGAEETQYF. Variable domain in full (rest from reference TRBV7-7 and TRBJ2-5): GAGVSQSPRYKVTKRGQDVTLRCDPISSHATLYWYQQALGQGPEFLTYFNYEAQPDKSGLPSDRFSAERPEGSISTLTIQRTEQRDSAMYRCASSRGRGAEETQYFGPGTRLLVL.

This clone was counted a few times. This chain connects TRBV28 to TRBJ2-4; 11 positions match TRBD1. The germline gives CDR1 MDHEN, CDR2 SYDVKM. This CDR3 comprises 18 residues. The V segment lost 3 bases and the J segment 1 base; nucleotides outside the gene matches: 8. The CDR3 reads CASSLTGTGGIAKNIQYF. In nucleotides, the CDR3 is TGTGCCAGCAGTTTGACCGGGACAGGGGGAATTGCCAAAAACATTCAGTACTTC.

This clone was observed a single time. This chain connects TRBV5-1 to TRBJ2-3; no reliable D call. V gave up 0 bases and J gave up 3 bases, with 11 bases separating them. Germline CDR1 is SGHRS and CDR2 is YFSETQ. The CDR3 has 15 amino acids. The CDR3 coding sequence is TGCGCCAGCAGCTTGGAGCCCTTTCGGACAGATACGCAGTATTTT. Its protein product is CASSLEPFRTDTQYF.